These 9 T cell receptor beta chains share one sample of origin, sequenced in a study of T cell repertoires in cytomegalovirus infection. From the reads, TCRdb called clonotypes with MiXCR, one entry per CDR3 protein. The sample lists about half a million distinct CDR3 sequences, about 33% occurring once. What these receptors recognize is not known. The source material was cultured PBMCs, sampled from culture after CMV antigen stimulation. The receptors derive from a human donor in good health (CMV status not recorded). Some clones in this sample may be carry-over from other donors' samples.

The table lists this clonotype with many counts. The genes are TRBV7-2 and TRBJ1-2, with TRBD1 as a possible D gene (6 bases). CDR1 is SGHTA and CDR2 is FQGNSA in the germline V gene. The germline V and J ends were trimmed by 5 bases and 4 bases, with 8 bases remaining between them. The CDR3 contains 12 residues. CDR3 in amino acids: CASSLQGYGYTF. Here the CDR3 DNA reads TGTGCCAGCAGCCTACAGGGCTATGGCTACACCTTC.

V gene TRBV15 combines with J gene TRBJ1-4; D uncertain. Germline V gene lookup returns CDR1 LNHNV and CDR2 YYDKDF (reference sequence). This CDR3 is built from 12 residues. The V end lost 5 bases, the J end lost 12 bases, and 13 bases lay between the germline ends. DNA for the CDR3: TGTGCCACCAGCGCCACGAGGCAGGAACTGTTTTTT. It is translated as CATSATRQELFF.

This clonotype has a count of ten or more. The rearrangement links TRBV7-2 to TRBJ2-2, with D perhaps TRBD1 (5 bases). CDR1 and CDR2 (germline): SGHTA, FQGNSA. V was pared by 5 bases and J by 2 bases, with 15 bases between. This CDR3 region has 16 residues. The CDR3 spells CASSPRQTLNTGELFF. The CDR3 DNA reads TGTGCCAGCAGCCCTCGACAGACATTAAACACCGGGGAGCTGTTTTTT.

The rearrangement links TRBV29-1 to TRBJ2-7; 7 bases line up with TRBD1. Trimming cost V 0 bases and J 2 bases; bases outside gene matches: 13. Germline CDR1 is SQVTM and CDR2 is ANQGSEA. The CDR3 runs 17 residues. The CDR3 region has the DNA TGCAGCGTTGAAGATGGGTCGACAGGGCTTTCTACCTACGAGCAGTACGTC. It is translated as CSVEDGSTGLSTYEQYV.

The rearrangement joins TRBV28 to TRBJ1-6; D remains unclear. Germline CDR1 reads MDHEN; CDR2 reads SYDVKM. With 7 bases removed from V and 2 bases from J, the gap between germline ends came to 12 bases. This CDR3 is built from 15 residues. The CDR3 is CASNANRAYNSPLHF. In DNA, the CDR3 is TGTGCCAGCAACGCAAACCGGGCCTATAATTCACCCCTCCACTTT.

The chain recombines TRBV7-2 with TRBJ2-1; D call uncertain. Trimming removed 5 bases from V and 5 bases from J, with 16 bases in between. The germline CDR1 and CDR2 sequences are SGHTA and FQGNSA. The CDR3 loop spans 15 amino acids. The chain's CDR3 is CASSPRRATNNEQFF. CDR3 nucleotide sequence: TGTGCCAGCAGCCCGCGGCGCGCCACAAACAATGAGCAGTTCTTC. The whole variable domain, filled in from reference TRBV7-2 and TRBJ2-1, reads GAGVSQSPSNKVTEKGKDVELRCDPISGHTALYWYRQSLGQGLEFLIYFQGNSAPDKSGLPSDRFSAERTGGSVSTLTIQRTQQEDSAVYLCASSPRRATNNEQFFGPGTRLTVL.

The V and J genes are TRBV29-1 and TRBJ2-3, with D perhaps matching TRBD1 or TRBD2 (5 bases each). The CDR3 consists of 14 residues. Germline V gene data show CDR1 as SQVTM and CDR2 as ANQGSEA. Deletions cut 5 bases from V and 1 base from J, with 13 bases between. The CDR3 DNA reads TGCAGCGTTAGTGGGACGAGCCGCACAGATACGCAGTATTTT. Protein sequence: CSVSGTSRTDTQYF.

This clonotype was recorded only once. Germline is not matched at one junction end, which may reflect a read error. This chain connects TRBV20-1 to TRBJ2-7, with TRBD2 matching 10 bases. From germline, CDR1 is DFQATT and CDR2 SNEGSKA (reference sequence). The CDR3 is made up of 12 amino acids. The chain's CDR3 is CSARVFSGGQNF. The CDR3, as DNA: TGCAGTGCTAGAGTTTTTAGCGGGGGGCAAAACTTC.

The V and J genes are TRBV24-1 and TRBJ2-1; TRBD2 matches 8 bases. Germline lookup yields CDR1 KGHDR and CDR2 SFDVKD. Unmatched junction bases numbered 5, after V lost 5 bases and J lost 0 bases. This CDR3 contains 16 residues. The CDR3 sequence is CATSGGSGTSYNEQFF. For the CDR3, the DNA is TGTGCCACCAGTGGGGGTAGCGGGACCTCCTACAATGAGCAGTTCTTC.